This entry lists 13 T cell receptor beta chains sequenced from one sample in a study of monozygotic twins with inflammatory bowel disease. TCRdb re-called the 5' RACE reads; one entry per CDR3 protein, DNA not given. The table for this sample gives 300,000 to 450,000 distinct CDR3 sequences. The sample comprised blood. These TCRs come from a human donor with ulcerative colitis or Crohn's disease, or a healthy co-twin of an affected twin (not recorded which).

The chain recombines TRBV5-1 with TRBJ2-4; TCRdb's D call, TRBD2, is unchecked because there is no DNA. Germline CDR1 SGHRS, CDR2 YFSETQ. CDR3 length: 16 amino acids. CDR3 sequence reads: CASSLTTRRVGNIQYF.

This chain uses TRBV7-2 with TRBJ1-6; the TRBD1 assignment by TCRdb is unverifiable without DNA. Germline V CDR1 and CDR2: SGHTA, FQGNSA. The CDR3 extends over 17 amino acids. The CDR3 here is CASSFRGQDRGNSPLHF.

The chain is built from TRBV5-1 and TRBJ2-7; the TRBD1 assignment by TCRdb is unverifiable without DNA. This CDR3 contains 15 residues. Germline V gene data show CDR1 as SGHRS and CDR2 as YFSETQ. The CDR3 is CASSHDKGTIYEQYF.

The CDR3 protein is CASSNGGTAGEKLFF. This rearrangement joins TRBV19 to TRBJ1-4; TCRdb returns TRBD1, unconfirmable since there is no DNA. Germline CDR1 reads LNHDA; CDR2 reads SQIVND (reference sequence). There are 15 residues in the CDR3.

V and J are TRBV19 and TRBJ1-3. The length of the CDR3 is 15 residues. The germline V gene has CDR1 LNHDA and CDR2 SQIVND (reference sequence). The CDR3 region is CASRASAQSGNTIYF. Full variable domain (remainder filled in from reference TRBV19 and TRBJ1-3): DGGITQSPKYLFRKEGQNVTLSCEQNLNHDAMYWYRQDPGQGLRLIYYSQIVNDFQKGDIAEGYSVSREKKESFPLTVTSAQKNPTAFYLCASRASAQSGNTIYFGEGSWLTVV.

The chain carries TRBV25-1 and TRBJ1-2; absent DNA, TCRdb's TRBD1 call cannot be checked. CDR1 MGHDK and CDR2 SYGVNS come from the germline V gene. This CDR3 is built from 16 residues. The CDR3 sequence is CASSEYVDRGNYGYTF.

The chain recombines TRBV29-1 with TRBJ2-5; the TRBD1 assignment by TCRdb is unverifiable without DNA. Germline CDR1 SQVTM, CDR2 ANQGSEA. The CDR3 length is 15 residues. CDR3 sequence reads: CSAARTAPPQETQYF.

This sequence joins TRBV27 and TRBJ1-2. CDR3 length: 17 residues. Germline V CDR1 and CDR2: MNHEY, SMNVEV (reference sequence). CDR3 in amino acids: CASSFTGRGNPNYGYTF.

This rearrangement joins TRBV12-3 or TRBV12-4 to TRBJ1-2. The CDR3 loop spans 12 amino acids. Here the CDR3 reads CASSLRFYGYTF.

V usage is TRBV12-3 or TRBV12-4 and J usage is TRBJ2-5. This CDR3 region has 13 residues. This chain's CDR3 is CASSLVVRETQYF.

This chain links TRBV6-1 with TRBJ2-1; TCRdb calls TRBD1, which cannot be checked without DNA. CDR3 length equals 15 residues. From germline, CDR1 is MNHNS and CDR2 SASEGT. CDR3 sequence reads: CASSLQGTDYNEQFF.

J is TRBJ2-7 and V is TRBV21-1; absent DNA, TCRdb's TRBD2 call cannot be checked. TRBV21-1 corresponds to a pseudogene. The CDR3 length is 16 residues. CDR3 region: CASSRGLDPTSYEQYF.

This CDR3 is CASSLARGGHNQPQHF. J is TRBJ1-5 and V is TRBV12-3 or TRBV12-4; TCRdb's assignment of TRBD1 cannot be checked, as there is no DNA. The CDR3 contains 16 residues.